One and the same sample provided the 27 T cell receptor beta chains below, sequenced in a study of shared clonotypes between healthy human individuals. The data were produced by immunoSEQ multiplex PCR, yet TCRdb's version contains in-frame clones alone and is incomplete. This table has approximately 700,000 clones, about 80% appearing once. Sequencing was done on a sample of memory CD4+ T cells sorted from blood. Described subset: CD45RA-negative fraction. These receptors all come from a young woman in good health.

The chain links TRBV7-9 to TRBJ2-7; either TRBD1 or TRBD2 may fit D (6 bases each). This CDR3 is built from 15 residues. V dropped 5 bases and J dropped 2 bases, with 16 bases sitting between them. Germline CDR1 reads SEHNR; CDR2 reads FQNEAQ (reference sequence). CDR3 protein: CASSGGGNPPYEQYF. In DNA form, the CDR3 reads TGTGCCAGCAGCGGGGGCGGGAACCCGCCCTACGAGCAGTACTTC.

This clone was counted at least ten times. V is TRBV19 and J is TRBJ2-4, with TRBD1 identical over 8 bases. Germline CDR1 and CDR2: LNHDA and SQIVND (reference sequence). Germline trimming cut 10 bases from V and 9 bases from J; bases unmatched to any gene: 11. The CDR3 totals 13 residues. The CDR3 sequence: CATSTGVSGIQYF. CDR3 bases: TGTGCCACCTCGACAGGGGTTAGTGGCATTCAGTACTTC.

The DNA for the CDR3 is TGTGCCAGTAGTCAGGACGGGCAGAGCTCCTACGAGCAGTACTTC. Translated, it gives CASSQDGQSSYEQYF. The rearrangement links TRBV19 to TRBJ2-5; D uncertain. The J call is uncertain, as TRBJ2-7 better fits the DNA end. CDR1 is LNHDA and CDR2 is SQIVND in the germline V gene (reference sequence). The CDR3 has 15 residues.

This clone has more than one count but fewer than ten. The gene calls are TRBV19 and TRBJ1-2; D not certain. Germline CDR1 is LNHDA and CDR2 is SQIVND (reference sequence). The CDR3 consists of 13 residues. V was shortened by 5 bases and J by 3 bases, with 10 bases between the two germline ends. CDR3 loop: CASSPGSDYGYTF. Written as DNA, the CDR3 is TGTGCCAGTAGTCCGGGTTCAGACTATGGCTACACCTTC. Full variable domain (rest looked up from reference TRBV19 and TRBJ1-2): DGGITQSPKYLFRKEGQNVTLSCEQNLNHDAMYWYRQDPGQGLRLIYYSQIVNDFQKGDIAEGYSVSREKKESFPLTVTSAQKNPTAFYLCASSPGSDYGYTFGSGTRLTVV.

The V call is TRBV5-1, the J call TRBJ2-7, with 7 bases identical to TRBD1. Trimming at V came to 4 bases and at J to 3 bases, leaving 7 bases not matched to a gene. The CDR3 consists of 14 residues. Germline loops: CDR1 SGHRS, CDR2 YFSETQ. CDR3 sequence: CASSPGQSLYEQYF. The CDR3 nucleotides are TGCGCCAGCAGCCCGGGACAGTCCCTCTACGAGCAGTACTTC. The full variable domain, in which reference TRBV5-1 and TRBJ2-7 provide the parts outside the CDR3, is KAGVTQTPRYLIKTRGQQVTLSCSPISGHRSVSWYQQTPGQGLQFLFEYFSETQRNKGNFPGRFSGRQFSNSRSEMNVSTLELGDSALYLCASSPGQSLYEQYFGPGTRLTVT.

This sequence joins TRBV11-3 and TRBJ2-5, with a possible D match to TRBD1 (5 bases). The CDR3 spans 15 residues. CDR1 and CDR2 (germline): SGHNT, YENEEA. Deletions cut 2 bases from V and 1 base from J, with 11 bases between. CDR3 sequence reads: CASSLSSTVQETQYF. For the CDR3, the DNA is TGTGCCAGCAGCTTATCGTCGACAGTCCAAGAGACCCAGTACTTC.

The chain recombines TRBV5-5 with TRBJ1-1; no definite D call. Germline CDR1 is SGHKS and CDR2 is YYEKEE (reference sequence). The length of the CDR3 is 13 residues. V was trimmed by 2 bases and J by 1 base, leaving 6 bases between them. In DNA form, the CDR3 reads TGTGCCAGCAGCTTTACACGGAACACTGAAGCTTTCTTT. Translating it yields CASSFTRNTEAFF.

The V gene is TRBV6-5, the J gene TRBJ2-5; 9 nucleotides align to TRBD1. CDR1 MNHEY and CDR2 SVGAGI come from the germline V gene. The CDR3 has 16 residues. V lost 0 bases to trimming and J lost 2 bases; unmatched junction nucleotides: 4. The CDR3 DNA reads TGTGCCAGCAGTTACTCCGGGACAGGGTTACAAGAGACCCAGTACTTC. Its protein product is CASSYSGTGLQETQYF.

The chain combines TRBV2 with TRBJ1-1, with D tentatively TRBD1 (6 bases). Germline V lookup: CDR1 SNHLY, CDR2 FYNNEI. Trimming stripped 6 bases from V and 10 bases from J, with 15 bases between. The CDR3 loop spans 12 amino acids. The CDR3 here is CASSAYRAGAFF. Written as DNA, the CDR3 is TGTGCCAGCAGCGCTTACAGGGCCGGAGCTTTCTTT.

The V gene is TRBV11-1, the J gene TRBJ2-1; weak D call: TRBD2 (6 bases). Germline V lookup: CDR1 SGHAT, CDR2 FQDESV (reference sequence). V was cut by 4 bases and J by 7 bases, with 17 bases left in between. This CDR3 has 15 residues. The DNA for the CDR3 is TGTGCCAGCAGCTCGGGACTCCCCCTCTGGAATGAGCAGTTCTTC. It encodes CASSSGLPLWNEQFF. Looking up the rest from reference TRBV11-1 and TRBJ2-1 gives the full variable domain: EAEVAQSPRYKITEKSQAVAFWCDPISGHATLYWYRQILGQGPELLVQFQDESVVDDSQLPKDRFSAERLKGVDSTLKIQPAELGDSAMYLCASSSGLPLWNEQFFGPGTRLTVL.

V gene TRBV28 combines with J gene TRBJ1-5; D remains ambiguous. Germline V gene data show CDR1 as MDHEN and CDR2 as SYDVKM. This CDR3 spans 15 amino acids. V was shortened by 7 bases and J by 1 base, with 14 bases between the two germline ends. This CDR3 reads CASNSPPGSNQPQHF. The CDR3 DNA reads TGTGCCAGCAACTCCCCGCCGGGCAGCAATCAGCCCCAGCATTTT. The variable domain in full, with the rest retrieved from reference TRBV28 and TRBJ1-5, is DVKVTQSSRYLVKRTGEKVFLECVQDMDHENMFWYRQDPGLGLRLIYFSYDVKMKEKGDIPEGYSVSREKKERFSLILESASTNQTSMYLCASNSPPGSNQPQHFGDGTRLSIL.

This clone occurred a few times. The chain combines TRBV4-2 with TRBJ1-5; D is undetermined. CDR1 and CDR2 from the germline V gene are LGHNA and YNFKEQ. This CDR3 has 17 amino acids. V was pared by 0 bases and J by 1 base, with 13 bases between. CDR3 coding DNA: TGTGCCAGCAGCCAAGATATGGGCGGGAAGAGCAATCAGCCCCAGCATTTT. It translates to CASSQDMGGKSNQPQHF.

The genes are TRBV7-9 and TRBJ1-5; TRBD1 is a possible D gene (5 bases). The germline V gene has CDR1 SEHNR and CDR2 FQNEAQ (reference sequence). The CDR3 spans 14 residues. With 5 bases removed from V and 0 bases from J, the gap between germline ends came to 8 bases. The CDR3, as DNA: TGTGCCAGCAGCACCGGGGGTAGCAATCAGCCCCAGCATTTT. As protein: CASSTGGSNQPQHF.

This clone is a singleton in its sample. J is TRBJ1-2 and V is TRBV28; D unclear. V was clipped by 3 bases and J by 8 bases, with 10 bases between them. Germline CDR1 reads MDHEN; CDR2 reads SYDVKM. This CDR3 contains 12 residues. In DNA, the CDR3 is TGTGCCAGCAGTTTCCTGGAGGGCGGCTACACCTTC. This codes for CASSFLEGGYTF.

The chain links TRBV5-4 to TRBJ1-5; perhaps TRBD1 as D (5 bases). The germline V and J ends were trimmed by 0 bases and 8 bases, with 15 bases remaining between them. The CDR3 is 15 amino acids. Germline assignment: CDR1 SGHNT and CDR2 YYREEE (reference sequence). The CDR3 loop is CASSLGTGPGEPQHF. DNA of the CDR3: TGTGCCAGCAGCTTGGGGACGGGGCCGGGGGAGCCCCAGCATTTT.

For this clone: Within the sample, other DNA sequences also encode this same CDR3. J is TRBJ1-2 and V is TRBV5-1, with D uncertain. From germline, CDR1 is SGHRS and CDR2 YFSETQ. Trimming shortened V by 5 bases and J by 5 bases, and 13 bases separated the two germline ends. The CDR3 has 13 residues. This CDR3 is CASRDDEGYGYTF. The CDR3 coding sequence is TGCGCCAGCAGGGACGACGAAGGGTATGGCTACACCTTC.

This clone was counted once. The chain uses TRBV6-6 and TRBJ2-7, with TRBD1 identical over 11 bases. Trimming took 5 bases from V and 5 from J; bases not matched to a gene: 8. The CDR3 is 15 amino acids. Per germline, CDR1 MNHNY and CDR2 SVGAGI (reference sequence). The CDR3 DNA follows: TGTGCCAGCAGTCAGGACAGGGGGCTCAAGAACGAGCAGTACTTC. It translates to CASSQDRGLKNEQYF.

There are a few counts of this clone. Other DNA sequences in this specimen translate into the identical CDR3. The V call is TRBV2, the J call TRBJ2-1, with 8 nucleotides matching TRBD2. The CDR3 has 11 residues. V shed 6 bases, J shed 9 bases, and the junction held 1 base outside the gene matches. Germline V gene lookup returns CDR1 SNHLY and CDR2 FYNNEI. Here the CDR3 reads CASRREGEQFF. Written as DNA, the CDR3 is TGTGCCAGCAGACGGGAGGGTGAGCAGTTCTTC.

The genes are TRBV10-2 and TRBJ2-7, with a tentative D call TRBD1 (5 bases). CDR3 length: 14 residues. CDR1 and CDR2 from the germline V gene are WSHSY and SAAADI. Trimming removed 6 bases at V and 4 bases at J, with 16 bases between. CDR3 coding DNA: TGCGCCAGCAGGACAGTAAGCTTCTCTTACGAGCAGTACTTC. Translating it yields CASRTVSFSYEQYF.

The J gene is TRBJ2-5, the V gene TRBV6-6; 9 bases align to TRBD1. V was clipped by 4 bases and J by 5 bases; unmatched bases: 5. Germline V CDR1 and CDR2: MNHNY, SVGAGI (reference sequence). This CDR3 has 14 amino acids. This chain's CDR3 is CASSFGQGPETQYF. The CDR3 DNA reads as TGTGCCAGCAGTTTTGGACAGGGGCCGGAGACCCAGTACTTC.

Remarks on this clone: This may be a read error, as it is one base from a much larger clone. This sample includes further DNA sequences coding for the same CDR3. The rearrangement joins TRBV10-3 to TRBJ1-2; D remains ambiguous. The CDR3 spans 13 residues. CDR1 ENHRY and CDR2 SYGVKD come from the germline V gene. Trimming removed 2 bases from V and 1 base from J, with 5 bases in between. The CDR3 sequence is CAISEKDNYGYTF. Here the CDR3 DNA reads TGTGCCATCAGTGAGAAGGATAACTATGGCTACACCTTC.

CDR3 DNA sequence: TGCGCCAGCAGCCCAGGGCCGGCCTCTGGGGCCAACGTCCTGACTTTC. It translates to CASSPGPASGANVLTF. The chain uses TRBV4-1 and TRBJ2-6, with TRBD1 as a possible D gene (5 bases). Germline V gene lookup returns CDR1 MGHRA and CDR2 YSYEKL. There are 16 residues in the CDR3. Trimming took 4 bases from V and 0 from J, leaving 10 bases between them.

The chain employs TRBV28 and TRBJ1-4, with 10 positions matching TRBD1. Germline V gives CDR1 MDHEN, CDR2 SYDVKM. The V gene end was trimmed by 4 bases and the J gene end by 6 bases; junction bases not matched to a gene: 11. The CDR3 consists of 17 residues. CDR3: CASSSPGRDRGHEKLFF. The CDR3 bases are TGTGCCAGCAGTTCCCCCGGGAGGGACAGGGGCCATGAAAAACTGTTTTTT.

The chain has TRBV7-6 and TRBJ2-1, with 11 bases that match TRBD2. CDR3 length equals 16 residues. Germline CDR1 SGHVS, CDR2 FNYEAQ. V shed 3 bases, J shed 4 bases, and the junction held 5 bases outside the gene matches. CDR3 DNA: TGTGCCAGCAGCTTCGCGGGGACTAGCGGTTACAATGAGCAGTTCTTC. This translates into CASSFAGTSGYNEQFF. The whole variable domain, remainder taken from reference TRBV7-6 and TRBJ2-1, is GAGVSQSPRYKVTKRGQDVALRCDPISGHVSLYWYRQALGQGPEFLTYFNYEAQQDKSGLPNDRFSAERPEGSISTLTIQRTEQRDSAMYRCASSFAGTSGYNEQFFGPGTRLTVL.

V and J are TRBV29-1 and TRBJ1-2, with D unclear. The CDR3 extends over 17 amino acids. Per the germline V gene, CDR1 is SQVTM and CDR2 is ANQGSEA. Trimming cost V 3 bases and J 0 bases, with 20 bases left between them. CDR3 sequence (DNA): TGCAGCGTTGATTCTCGAGGTCTCGAGGTGACTAACTATGGCTACACCTTC. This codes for CSVDSRGLEVTNYGYTF.

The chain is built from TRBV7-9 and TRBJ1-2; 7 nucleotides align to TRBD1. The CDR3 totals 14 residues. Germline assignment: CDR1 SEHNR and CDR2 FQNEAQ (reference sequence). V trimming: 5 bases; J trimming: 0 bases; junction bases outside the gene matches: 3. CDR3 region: CASSITGANYGYTF. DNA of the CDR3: TGTGCCAGCAGCATCACAGGGGCTAACTATGGCTACACCTTC.

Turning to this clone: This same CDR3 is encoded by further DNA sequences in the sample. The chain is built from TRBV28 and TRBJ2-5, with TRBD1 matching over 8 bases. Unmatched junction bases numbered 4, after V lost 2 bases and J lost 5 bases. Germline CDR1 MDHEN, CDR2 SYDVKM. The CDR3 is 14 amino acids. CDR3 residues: CASSLPGGGETQYF. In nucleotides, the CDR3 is TGTGCCAGCAGTTTACCAGGGGGCGGTGAGACCCAGTACTTC.